This T cell receptor (beta chain) derives from a study of T cell changes during pregnancy in multiple sclerosis. Profiled with immunoSEQ multiplex PCR; TCRdb holds only in-frame clones, not every one. The sample has about 77,000 clones, over 75% seen once. This CDR3 has 13 amino acids. Germline trimming cut 1 base from V and 5 bases from J; bases unmatched to any gene: 1. Germline V gene data show CDR1 as SGHDN and CDR2 as FVKESK. The specimen comprised peripheral blood, sampled before pregnancy. The V and J genes are TRBV14 and TRBJ2-5; 7 bases agree with TRBD2. This clonotype originated in a female donor with multiple sclerosis, enrolled in a pregnancy study. CDR3 sequence reads: CASSQGTRETQYF. The CDR3 nucleotides read TGTGCCAGCAGCCAAGGGACTAGGGAGACCCAGTACTTC.